This T cell receptor beta chain was captured in a study of T cell repertoires in cytomegalovirus infection. Study in general: Public TCR beta signatures were indicative of both CMV infection and a matching HLA type. The study, taken as a whole, reports: Frequencies of public TCR beta families were cumulated, and this identified carriers of CMV plus the relevant HLA. HLA-C-restricted CMV clonotypes gave the most frequent clonotype in two of eight donors.

TCRdb analysed the reads with MiXCR anew, one entry per CDR3 protein. This sample carries approximately 500,000 distinct CDR3 sequences, about 15% of them seen once, and the ten largest clones take approximately 24%. With V trimmed by 6 bases and J by 4 bases, 6 bases remained unmatched. This CDR3 spans 14 amino acids. Germline V gene lookup returns CDR1 PRHDT and CDR2 FYEKMQ (reference sequence). In this sample, this clonotype turned up a few times. Antigen unknown. The clonotype originates from a human donor in good health (CMV status not recorded). Some clones in this sample may be carry-over from other donors' samples. The chain is built from TRBV13 and TRBJ1-1, with 9 bases matching TRBD1. The specimen sequenced was CD8+ T cells from PBMCs. The CDR3 DNA sequence: TGTGCCAGCAGACCCGCGACAGGGGGCACTGAAGCTTTCTTT. This translates into CASRPATGGTEAFF.